This T cell receptor (beta chain) is drawn from a study of T cell responses to AZD1222 COVID-19 vaccine. At the level of the study: Second doses at about 4 or about 12 weeks were pooled.

The protocol was immunoSEQ multiplex PCR, while the TCRdb copy is restricted to in-frame clones and leaves out a portion. This table holds under 150,000 clones, around 85% found once. Study observations and caveats: Sampled repertoires all dated from after the peak T cell response. Baseline seropositivity occurred in only six AZD1222 recipients. Clonal diversity was possibly underestimated, and the donors were mostly white British, with more females.

Comment on this clone: Its antigen remains unidentified.

With 5 bases removed from V and 1 base from J, the gap between germline ends came to 15 bases. The CDR3 is made up of 15 amino acids. Germline V CDR1 and CDR2: SGHDT, YYEEEE. The sample here was peripheral blood, taken on day 0 of AZD1222 vaccination. The V call is TRBV5-6, the J call TRBJ1-1; tentative D call: TRBD1 (5 bases). The origin of this receptor is an adult in good health. The chain's CDR3 is CASRRVDSQNTEAFF. CDR3 sequence (DNA): TGTGCCAGCAGGAGGGTAGACAGCCAGAACACTGAAGCTTTCTTT.